This note documents a single T cell receptor beta chain sequence. As yet, its antigen is unknown. The data belong to a study of PD-L1 blockade in urothelial cancer. At the level of the study: Patients went on atezolizumab around 2014, receiving 1,200 mg intravenously every 3 weeks. Investigators checked blood 3 weeks (second dose) and 6 weeks after treatment start.

CDR1 and CDR2 (germline): MNHNS, SASEGT. After removal of 4 bases from V and 4 bases from J, the junction contained 3 bases not matched to a gene. The CDR3 totals 14 residues. Overall study results and limits: Better progression-free and overall survival followed lower pretreatment blood clonality.

Time point described: peripheral blood 6 weeks after treatment start. PCRs each included synthetic TCR analog templates spiked in. Generated by immunoSEQ multiplex PCR, the TCRdb table keeps only in-frame clones and is missing some. The sample has roughly 120,000 clones, about 89% seen once. V and J are TRBV6-1 and TRBJ1-5; 8 nucleotides align to TRBD1. The source of this sequence is a man in his 60s with urothelial cancer. This specimen was PBMCs, taken around atezolizumab (anti-PD-L1) treatment. CDR3: CASSGQGFNQPQHF. CDR3 bases: TGTGCCAGCAGTGGACAGGGGTTTAATCAGCCCCAGCATTTT.